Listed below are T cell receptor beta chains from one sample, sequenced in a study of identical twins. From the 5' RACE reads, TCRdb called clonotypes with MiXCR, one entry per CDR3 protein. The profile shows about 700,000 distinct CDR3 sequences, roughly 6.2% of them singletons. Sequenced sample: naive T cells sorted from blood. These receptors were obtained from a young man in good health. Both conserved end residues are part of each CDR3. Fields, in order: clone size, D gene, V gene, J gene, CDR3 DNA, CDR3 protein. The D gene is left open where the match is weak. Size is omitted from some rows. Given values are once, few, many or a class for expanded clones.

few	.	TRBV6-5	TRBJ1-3	TGTGCCAGCAGTTACGTGTGGGGGCCTACAAGCACCATATATTTT	CASSYVWGPTSTIYF
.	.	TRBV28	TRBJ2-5	TGTGCCAGCCTAGGGGCAGGAAGGTTACAAGAGACCCAGTACTTC	CASLGAGRLQETQYF
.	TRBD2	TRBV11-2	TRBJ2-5	TGTGCCAGCAGCCCGGTCGCCTTAGCGGGAGGGATTCAAGAGACCCAGTACTTC	CASSPVALAGGIQETQYF
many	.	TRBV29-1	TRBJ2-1	TGCAGCGTCGCTTTGAGGTTGAGCTGGACCAATGAGCAGTTCTTC	CSVALRLSWTNEQFF
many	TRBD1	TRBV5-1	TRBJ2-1	TGCGCCAGCAGTCCGGGGACAGGGCTCAATGAGCAGTTCTTC	CASSPGTGLNEQFF
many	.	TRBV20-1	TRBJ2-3	TGCAGTGCTATCGGGCCATTGACCGATACGCAGTATTTT	CSAIGPLTDTQYF
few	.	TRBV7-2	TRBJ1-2	TGTGCCAGCAGCTTAGACCCGGCTGAAGCTAACTATGGCTACACCTTC	CASSLDPAEANYGYTF
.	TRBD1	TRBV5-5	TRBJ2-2	TGTGCCAGCAGCCCGACAGGGTTGAACACCGGGGAGCTGTTTTTT	CASSPTGLNTGELFF
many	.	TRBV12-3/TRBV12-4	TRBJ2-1	TGTGCCAGCAGCCCAAAAAATCTAGGGGCTGTAAACAATGAGCAGTTCTTC	CASSPKNLGAVNNEQFF
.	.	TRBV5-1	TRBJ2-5	TGCGCCAGCAGCTTGATTGACGGGGCATCAGAGACCCAGTACTTC	CASSLIDGASETQYF
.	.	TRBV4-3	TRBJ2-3	TGCGCCAGCAGTAATAAAGTCCAGGGCACGCAGTATTTT	CASSNKVQGTQYF
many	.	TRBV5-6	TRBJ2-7	TGTGCCAGTCACATCGCCGCCCGGGGCTCCTACGAGCAGTACTTC	CASHIAARGSYEQYF
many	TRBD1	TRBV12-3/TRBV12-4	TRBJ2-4	TGTGCCAGCAGTAACCCCGGGACAGGGGCAGACGCCAAAAACATTCAGTACTTC	CASSNPGTGADAKNIQYF
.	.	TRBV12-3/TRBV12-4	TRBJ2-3	TGTGCCAGCACCTTGGACCCGGATAGCACAGATACGCAGTATTTT	CASTLDPDSTDTQYF
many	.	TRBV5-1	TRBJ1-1	TGCGCCAGCAGCTGGTCGGCAGGGAGAAACACTGAAGCTTTCTTT	CASSWSAGRNTEAFF
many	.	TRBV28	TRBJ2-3	TGTGCCAGCAGTTTGATCGGCCGCGGGTGGGATTTT	CASSLIGRGWDF
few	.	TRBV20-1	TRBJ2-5	TGCAGTGCTAGTTCCGGGGAGACCCAGTACTTC	CSASSGETQYF
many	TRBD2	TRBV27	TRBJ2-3	TGTGCCAGCACGAGGTTGACGGGACTAGCGGCTATCAGTGCCACAGATACGCAGTATTTT	CASTRLTGLAAISATDTQYF